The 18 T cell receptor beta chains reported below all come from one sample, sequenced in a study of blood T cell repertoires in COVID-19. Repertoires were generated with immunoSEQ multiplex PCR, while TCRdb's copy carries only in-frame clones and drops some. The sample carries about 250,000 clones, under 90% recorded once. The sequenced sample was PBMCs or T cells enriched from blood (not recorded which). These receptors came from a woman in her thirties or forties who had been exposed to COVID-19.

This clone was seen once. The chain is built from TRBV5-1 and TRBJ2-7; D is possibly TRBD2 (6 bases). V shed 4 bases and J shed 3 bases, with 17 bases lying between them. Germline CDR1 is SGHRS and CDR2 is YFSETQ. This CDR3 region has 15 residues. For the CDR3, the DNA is TGCGCCAGCAGCCTGTCGGCGGGACCCAACTACGAGCAGTACTTC. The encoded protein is CASSLSAGPNYEQYF.

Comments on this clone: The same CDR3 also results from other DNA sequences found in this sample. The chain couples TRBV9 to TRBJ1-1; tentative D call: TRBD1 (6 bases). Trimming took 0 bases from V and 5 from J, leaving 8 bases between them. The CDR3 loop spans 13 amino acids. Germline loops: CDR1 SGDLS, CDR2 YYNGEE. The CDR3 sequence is CASSVERGTEAFF. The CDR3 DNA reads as TGTGCCAGCAGCGTAGAAAGGGGGACTGAAGCTTTCTTT.

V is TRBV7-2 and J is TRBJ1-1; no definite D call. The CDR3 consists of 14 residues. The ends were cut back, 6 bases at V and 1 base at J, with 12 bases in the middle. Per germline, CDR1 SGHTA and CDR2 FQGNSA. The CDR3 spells CASSSTPGNTEAFF. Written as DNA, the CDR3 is TGTGCCAGCAGTTCGACACCTGGGAACACTGAAGCTTTCTTT. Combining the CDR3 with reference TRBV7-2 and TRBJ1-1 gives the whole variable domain GAGVSQSPSNKVTEKGKDVELRCDPISGHTALYWYRQSLGQGLEFLIYFQGNSAPDKSGLPSDRFSAERTGGSVSTLTIQRTQQEDSAVYLCASSSTPGNTEAFFGQGTRLTVV.

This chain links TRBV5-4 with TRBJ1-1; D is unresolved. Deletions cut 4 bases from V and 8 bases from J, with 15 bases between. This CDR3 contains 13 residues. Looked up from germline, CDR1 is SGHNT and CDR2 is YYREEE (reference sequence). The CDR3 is CASSLGGAVEAFF. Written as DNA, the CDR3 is TGTGCCAGCAGCCTTGGCGGAGCCGTAGAAGCTTTCTTT.

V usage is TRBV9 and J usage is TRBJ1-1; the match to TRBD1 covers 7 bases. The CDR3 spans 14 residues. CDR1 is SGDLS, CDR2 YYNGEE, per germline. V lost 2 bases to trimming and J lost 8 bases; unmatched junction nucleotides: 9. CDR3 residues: CASSVGQATQEAFF. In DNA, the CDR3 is TGTGCCAGCAGCGTTGGACAGGCGACCCAAGAAGCTTTCTTT. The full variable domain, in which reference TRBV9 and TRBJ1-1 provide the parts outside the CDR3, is DSGVTQTPKHLITATGQRVTLRCSPRSGDLSVYWYQQSLDQGLQFLIQYYNGEERAKGNILERFSAQQFPDLHSELNLSSLELGDSALYFCASSVGQATQEAFFGQGTRLTVV.

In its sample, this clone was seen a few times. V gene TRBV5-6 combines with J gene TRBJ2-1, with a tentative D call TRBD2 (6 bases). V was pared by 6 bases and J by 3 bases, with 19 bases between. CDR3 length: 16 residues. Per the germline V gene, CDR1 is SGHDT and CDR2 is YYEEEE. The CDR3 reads CASTKGRGTLYNEQFF. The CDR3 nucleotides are TGTGCCAGCACCAAGGGCCGGGGGACCCTCTACAATGAGCAGTTCTTC.

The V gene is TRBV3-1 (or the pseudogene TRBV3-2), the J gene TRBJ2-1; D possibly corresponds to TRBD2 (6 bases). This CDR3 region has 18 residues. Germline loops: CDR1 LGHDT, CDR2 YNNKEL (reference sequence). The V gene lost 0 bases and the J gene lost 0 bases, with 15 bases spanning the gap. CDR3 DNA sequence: TGTGCCAGCAGCCAAGATTTGGGCGGGGCCTTCTCCTACAATGAGCAGTTCTTC. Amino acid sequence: CASSQDLGGAFSYNEQFF.

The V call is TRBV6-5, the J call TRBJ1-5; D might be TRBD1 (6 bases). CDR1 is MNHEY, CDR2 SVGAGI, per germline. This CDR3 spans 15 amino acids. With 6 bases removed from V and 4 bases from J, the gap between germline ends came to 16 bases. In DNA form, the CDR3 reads TGTGCCAGCAGCTCCGGACAGACCCAGAATCAGCCCCAGCATTTT. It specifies CASSSGQTQNQPQHF.

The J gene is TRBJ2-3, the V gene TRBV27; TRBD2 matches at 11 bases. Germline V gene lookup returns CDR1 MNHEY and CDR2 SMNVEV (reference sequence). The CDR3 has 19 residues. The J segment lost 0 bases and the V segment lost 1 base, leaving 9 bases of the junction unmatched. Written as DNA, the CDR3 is TGTGCCAGCAGTTTATTACCGTTGTCTAGCGGGGGGAGCACAGATACGCAGTATTTT. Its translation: CASSLLPLSSGGSTDTQYF.

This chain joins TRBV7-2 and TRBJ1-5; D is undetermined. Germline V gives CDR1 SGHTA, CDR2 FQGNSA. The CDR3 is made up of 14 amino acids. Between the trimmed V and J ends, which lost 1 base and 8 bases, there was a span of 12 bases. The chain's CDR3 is CASSLGSGDKPQHF. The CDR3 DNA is TGTGCCAGCAGCTTAGGAAGCGGAGACAAGCCCCAGCATTTT.

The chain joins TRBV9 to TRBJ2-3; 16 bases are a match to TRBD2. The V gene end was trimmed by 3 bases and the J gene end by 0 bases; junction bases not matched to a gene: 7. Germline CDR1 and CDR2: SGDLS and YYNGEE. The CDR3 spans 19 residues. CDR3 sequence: CASSAGLAGGPQSTDTQYF. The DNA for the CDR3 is TGTGCCAGCAGCGCGGGACTAGCGGGGGGGCCGCAAAGCACAGATACGCAGTATTTT.

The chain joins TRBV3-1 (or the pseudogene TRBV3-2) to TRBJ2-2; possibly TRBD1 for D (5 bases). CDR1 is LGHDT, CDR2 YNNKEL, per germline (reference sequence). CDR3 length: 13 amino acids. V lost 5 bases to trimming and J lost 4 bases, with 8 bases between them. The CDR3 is CASSWGGTGELFF. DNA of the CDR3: TGTGCCAGCAGCTGGGGCGGCACCGGGGAGCTGTTTTTT.

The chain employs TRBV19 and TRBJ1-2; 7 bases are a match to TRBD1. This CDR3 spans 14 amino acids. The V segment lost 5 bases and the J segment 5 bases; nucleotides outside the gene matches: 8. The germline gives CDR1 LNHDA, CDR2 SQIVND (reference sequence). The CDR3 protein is CASSEGQIPYGYTF. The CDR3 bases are TGTGCCAGTAGTGAGGGACAGATCCCTTATGGCTACACCTTC.

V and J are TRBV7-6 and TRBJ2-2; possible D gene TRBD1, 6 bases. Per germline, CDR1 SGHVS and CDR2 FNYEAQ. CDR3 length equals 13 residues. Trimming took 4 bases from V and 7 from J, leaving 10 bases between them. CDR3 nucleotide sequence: TGTGCCAGCAGCTCCCGAGGGGGCGGGGAGCTGTTTTTT. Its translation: CASSSRGGGELFF.

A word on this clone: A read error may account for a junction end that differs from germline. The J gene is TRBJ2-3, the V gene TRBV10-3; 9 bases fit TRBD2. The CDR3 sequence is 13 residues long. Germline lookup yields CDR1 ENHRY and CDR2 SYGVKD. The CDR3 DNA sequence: TGTGCCCTCAGCGGGGGGATCACAGATACGCAGTATTTT. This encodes CALSGGITDTQYF.

This chain's CDR3 is CASSWRGFTDTQYF. The CDR3 DNA reads as TGTGCCAGCAGTTGGCGGGGGTTCACAGATACGCAGTATTTT. V and J are TRBV13 and TRBJ2-3; the match to TRBD2 covers 7 bases. The CDR3 extends over 14 amino acids. After removal of 6 bases from V and 2 bases from J, the junction contained 5 bases not matched to a gene. Germline assignment: CDR1 PRHDT and CDR2 FYEKMQ (reference sequence).

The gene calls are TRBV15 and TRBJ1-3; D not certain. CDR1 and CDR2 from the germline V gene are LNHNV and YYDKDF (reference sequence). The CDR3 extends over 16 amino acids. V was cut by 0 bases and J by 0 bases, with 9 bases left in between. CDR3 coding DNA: TGTGCCACCAGCAGAGACGTGGGGAGCTCTGGAAACACCATATATTTT. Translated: CATSRDVGSSGNTIYF.

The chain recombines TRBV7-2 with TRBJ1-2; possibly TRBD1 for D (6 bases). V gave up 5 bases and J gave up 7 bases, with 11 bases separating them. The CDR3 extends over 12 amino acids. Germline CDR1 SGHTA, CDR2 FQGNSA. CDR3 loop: CASSPQGFGYTF. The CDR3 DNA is TGTGCCAGCAGCCCGCAGGGGTTTGGCTACACCTTC. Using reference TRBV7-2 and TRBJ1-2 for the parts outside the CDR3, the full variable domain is GAGVSQSPSNKVTEKGKDVELRCDPISGHTALYWYRQSLGQGLEFLIYFQGNSAPDKSGLPSDRFSAERTGGSVSTLTIQRTQQEDSAVYLCASSPQGFGYTFGSGTRLTVV.